The present entry profiles one T cell receptor (beta chain) with its context. As processed by the authors: Reference gene primer amplification gave nucleated cell count estimates. Some clones are missing from TCRdb's copy, which holds only in-frame ones; the method was immunoSEQ multiplex PCR. The V and J calls and clone size come from that table; D and trimming were worked out from the DNA. The table lists 150,000 to 200,000 clones, about 89% of them singletons, with around 3.3% in the top ten. These data are taken from a study of blood T cell repertoires in COVID-19. Study context: The United States, Italy and Spain supplied acute and convalescent COVID-19 samples. Sources were T cells, B-cell-depleted T cells, or PBMCs; the material itself was cDNA or gDNA.

The TCR originated in a man between 65 and 79 years old with acute or convalescent COVID-19. Sequencing used peripheral blood.

Here the CDR3 reads CASTVGRQPSNQPQHF. CDR3 DNA: TGTGCCAGTACCGTGGGGAGGCAGCCCAGCAATCAGCCCCAGCATTTT. This chain connects TRBV19 to TRBJ1-5; D gene uncertain. The CDR3 extends over 16 amino acids. Germline assignment: CDR1 LNHDA and CDR2 SQIVND (reference sequence). V lost 7 bases and J lost 1, with 17 bases in between.